The present T cell receptor beta chain was sequenced within a study of T cells after yellow fever vaccination. Germline assignment: CDR1 SGHNT and CDR2 YYREEE (reference sequence). Trimming removed 0 bases from V and 1 base from J, with 11 bases in between. The CDR3 sequence is 15 residues long. TCRdb used MiXCR to reprocess the 5' RACE reads, holding one entry per CDR3 protein. The sample lists about 30,000 distinct CDR3 sequences, less than 6.5% seen once, with roughly 41% in the top ten. This clonotype appeared many times. The sample in question was CD8+ T cells sorted from PBMCs, obtained 10 days after the yellow fever booster vaccination. The clonotype comes from a man aged 30 to 39 who received the YFV17D yellow fever vaccine. The chain is built from TRBV5-4 and TRBJ2-7; either TRBD1 or TRBD2 may supply D (6 bases each). CDR3 region: CASSLVGGGSYEQYF. The CDR3 bases are TGTGCCAGCAGCTTGGTGGGGGGCGGGTCCTACGAGCAGTACTTC.